This T cell receptor beta chain was retrieved from a study of T cell repertoires in cytomegalovirus infection. This CDR3 has 16 residues. Germline CDR1 reads SGHTA; CDR2 reads FQGTGA. V lost 4 bases, J lost 9 bases, and 13 bases stayed unmatched. Points on this clonotype: Its antigen is currently unknown.

TCRdb reprocessed the reads with MiXCR, giving one entry per CDR3 protein. The sample shows approximately 70,000 distinct CDR3 sequences, 20% of them seen only once. The sequence was collected from a human donor in good health (CMV status not recorded). Some clones in this sample may be carry-over from other donors' samples. The chain uses TRBV7-3 and TRBJ2-1; TRBD2 aligns across 9 bases. Sequenced here: CD8+ T cells from cultured PBMCs, sampled from culture after CMV antigen stimulation. Here the CDR3 reads CASSSLGAGGPGEQFF. CDR3 nucleotides: TGTGCCAGCAGCTCGCTTGGCGCGGGGGGGCCGGGTGAGCAGTTCTTC.